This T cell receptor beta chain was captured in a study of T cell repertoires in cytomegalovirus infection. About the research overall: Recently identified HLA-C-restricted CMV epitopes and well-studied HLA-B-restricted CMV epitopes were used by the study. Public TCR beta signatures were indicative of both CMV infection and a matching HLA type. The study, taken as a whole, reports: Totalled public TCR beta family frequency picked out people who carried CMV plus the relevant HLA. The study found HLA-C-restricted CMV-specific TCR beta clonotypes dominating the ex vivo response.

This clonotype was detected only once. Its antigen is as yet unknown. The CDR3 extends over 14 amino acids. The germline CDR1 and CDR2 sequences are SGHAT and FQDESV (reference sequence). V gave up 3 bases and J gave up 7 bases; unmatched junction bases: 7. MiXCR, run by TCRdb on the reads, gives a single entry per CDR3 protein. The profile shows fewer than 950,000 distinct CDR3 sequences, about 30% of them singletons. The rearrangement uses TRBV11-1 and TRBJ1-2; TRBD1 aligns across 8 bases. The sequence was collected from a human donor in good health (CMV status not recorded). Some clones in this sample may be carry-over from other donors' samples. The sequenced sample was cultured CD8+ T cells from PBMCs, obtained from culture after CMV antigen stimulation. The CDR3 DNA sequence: TGTGCCAGCAGCTTCACAGGGGGTCGCGGTGGCTACACCTTC. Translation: CASSFTGGRGGYTF.